These 20 T cell receptor beta chains originate from one sample sequenced in a study of monozygotic twins with inflammatory bowel disease. One entry per CDR3 protein, without DNA, is what TCRdb gives after re-calling the 5' RACE reads. The ten top clones account for less than 2%, within a sample of approximately 200,000 distinct CDR3 sequences. Sample: blood. The source of these receptors is a human donor with ulcerative colitis or Crohn's disease, or a healthy co-twin of an affected twin (not recorded which).

The V and J genes are TRBV7-8 and TRBJ2-6. Germline CDR1 SGHVS, CDR2 FQNEAQ. CDR3 size: 15 residues. CDR3 region: CASSFGNSGANVLTF. The full variable domain, rest sourced from reference TRBV7-8 and TRBJ2-6, is GAGVSQSPRYKVAKRGQDVALRCDPISGHVSLFWYQQALGQGPEFLTYFQNEAQLDKSGLPSDRFFAERPEGSVSTLKIQRTQQEDSAVYLCASSFGNSGANVLTFGAGSRLTVL.

V usage is TRBV27 and J usage is TRBJ1-1; TCRdb reports TRBD1, a call that lacks DNA to check it against. The CDR3 totals 16 residues. The germline V gene has CDR1 MNHEY and CDR2 SMNVEV (reference sequence). This chain's CDR3 is CASSLGQDTMNTEAFF.

The chain recombines TRBV11-2 with TRBJ2-7. The CDR3 sequence is 11 residues long. Germline CDR1 and CDR2: SGHAT and FQNNGV. CDR3 residues: CASSGSYEQYF.

This chain connects TRBV12-3 or TRBV12-4 to TRBJ2-7. This CDR3 spans 14 amino acids. CDR3 loop: CASSSIRKSYEQYF.

This sequence joins TRBV20-1 and TRBJ1-1; TCRdb proposes TRBD1, but this gene call is untestable without DNA. CDR1 is DFQATT and CDR2 is SNEGSKA in the germline V gene (reference sequence). CDR3 length: 14 amino acids. The CDR3 is CSALRGAGNTEAFF.

This sequence joins TRBV20-1 and TRBJ1-2. Germline V gene data show CDR1 as DFQATT and CDR2 as SNEGSKA (reference sequence). This CDR3 has 13 amino acids. The CDR3 reads CSASLGINYGYTF.

V usage is TRBV5-1 and J usage is TRBJ2-6. Germline V gene data show CDR1 as SGHRS and CDR2 as YFSETQ. CDR3 length: 16 residues. CDR3 region: CASSLDRSPWANVLTF.

V gene TRBV10-1 combines with J gene TRBJ2-1; TCRdb gives TRBD2 as the D gene, but with no DNA this cannot be confirmed. This CDR3 is 14 amino acids long. Germline assignment: CDR1 WNHNN and CDR2 SYGVQD (reference sequence). CDR3 loop: CASSESQGGNEQFF.

The genes are TRBV10-3 and TRBJ1-4; TCRdb lists TRBD1, though no DNA is available to test this call. CDR1 ENHRY and CDR2 SYGVKD come from the germline V gene. The CDR3 is 13 amino acids. The CDR3 sequence: CAKPTGTNEKLFF.

V is TRBV11-2 and J is TRBJ2-3; TCRdb returns TRBD2, unconfirmable since there is no DNA. CDR1 and CDR2 from the germline V gene are SGHAT and FQNNGV. The length of the CDR3 is 16 residues. The CDR3 sequence is CASSLGGLTFTDTQYF.

The chain links TRBV6-1 to TRBJ2-1; the D call of TRBD1 rests on TCRdb alone, since no DNA is present to check it. Germline V gene lookup returns CDR1 MNHNS and CDR2 SASEGT. The CDR3 covers 14 residues. CDR3 protein: CASSPGQGRNEQFF.

V usage is TRBV5-1 and J usage is TRBJ2-1; the TCRdb D gene call, TRBD1, has no DNA to confirm it. CDR1 is SGHRS and CDR2 is YFSETQ in the germline V gene. CDR3 size: 13 residues. This CDR3 is CASSPPEYNEQFF.

The rearrangement joins TRBV20-1 to TRBJ1-6. The V gene's germline CDR1 is DFQATT and CDR2 SNEGSKA (reference sequence). CDR3 length equals 17 residues. The CDR3 sequence is CSARDRFRSSYNSPLHF.

The rearrangement links TRBV12-3 or TRBV12-4 to TRBJ2-1; the TRBD1 assignment by TCRdb is unverifiable without DNA. There are 15 residues in the CDR3. This CDR3 is CASSPTWSRDNEQFF.

The chain links TRBV7-2 to TRBJ1-4; with no DNA, the TCRdb D assignment of TRBD1 cannot be verified. Germline V gene lookup returns CDR1 SGHTA and CDR2 FQGNSA. This CDR3 spans 16 amino acids. This CDR3 reads CASSLRGRGIGEKLFF.

The chain is built from TRBV12-3 or TRBV12-4 and TRBJ2-5; TCRdb's assignment of TRBD2 cannot be checked, as there is no DNA. There are 17 residues in the CDR3. This CDR3 reads CASSFFPSGGARETQYF.

The chain uses TRBV3-1 and TRBJ2-2; TCRdb names TRBD1, which stays unverified in the absence of DNA. This CDR3 region has 14 residues. Germline V gives CDR1 LGHDT, CDR2 YNNKEL (reference sequence). The CDR3 sequence: CASSQAGWSGELFF.

The chain uses TRBV7-9 and TRBJ2-3; there is no DNA to check the TCRdb D call of TRBD1. CDR3 length: 14 residues. Germline V CDR1 and CDR2: SEHNR, FQNEAQ (reference sequence). The CDR3 region is CASSRTGDTDTQYF.

The rearrangement links TRBV7-9 to TRBJ2-1; the TRBD1 assignment by TCRdb is unverifiable without DNA. The CDR3 has 13 residues. Germline V gene lookup returns CDR1 SEHNR and CDR2 FQNEAQ (reference sequence). CDR3 region: CASRPTGDNEQFF.

This chain links TRBV6-2 or TRBV6-3 with TRBJ1-5; checking the TCRdb D call of TRBD1 is not possible without DNA. Germline V gene sequence: CDR1 MNHEY, CDR2 SVGEGT. This CDR3 contains 14 residues. CDR3 residues: CASSPLTGSQPQHF.